Presented here are 5 T cell receptor beta chains from one specimen sequenced in a study of blood T cells in healthy people across ages. Then a second PCR, running roughly 7 to 11 cycles, was carried out with a sample-barcoded 5' primer and a J-beta primer mix. TCRdb reprocessed the 5' RACE reads via MiXCR and lists one record per CDR3 protein. The sample has around 500,000 distinct CDR3 sequences; about 27% are singletons. The data were also submitted as part of a second study, on T cells of mothers and their children.

Specimen: blood. Every receptor here comes from a boy between 2 and 10 years old in good health.

J is TRBJ2-5 and V is TRBV6-6, with 7 positions matching TRBD1. With 2 bases clipped from V and 4 bases from J, the junction kept 7 bases outside the gene matches. The CDR3 runs to 15 residues. Germline assignment: CDR1 MNHNY and CDR2 SVGAGI (reference sequence). The CDR3 sequence is CASSYAGGMGETQYF. DNA of the CDR3: TGTGCCAGCAGTTACGCAGGGGGAATGGGAGAGACCCAGTACTTC.

A few counts support this clonotype. The DNA for the CDR3 is TGTGCAGGAACCTGGACGTTCCATACGATGGATACGCAGTATTTT. The encoded protein is CAGTWTFHTMDTQYF. The chain carries TRBV7-2 and TRBJ2-3; D not certain. Germline V gene sequence: CDR1 SGHTA, CDR2 FQGNSA. CDR3 size: 15 residues.

This chain links TRBV12-5 with TRBJ2-2, with 9 bases identical to TRBD1. Trimming cost V 0 bases and J 8 bases; bases outside gene matches: 16. Germline values: CDR1 LGHNT, CDR2 FRNRAP. The CDR3 contains 19 residues. CDR3 nucleotide sequence: TGTGCTAGTGGTTTGGTACTTGACGGACAGGGGATCCGGGCGGGGGAGCTGTTTTTT. Its protein is CASGLVLDGQGIRAGELFF.

This clonotype has a handful of counts. The chain combines TRBV4-2 with TRBJ2-7; D gene uncertain. This CDR3 spans 15 amino acids. Deletions cut 1 base from V and 2 bases from J, with 12 bases between. Germline CDR1 and CDR2: LGHNA and YNFKEQ. CDR3 sequence: CASSQVETRPYEQYF. The CDR3 nucleotides read TGTGCCAGCAGCCAAGTGGAGACACGTCCCTACGAGCAGTACTTC.

This clonotype has only a few counts. The chain joins TRBV19 to TRBJ2-1, with 12 bases identical to TRBD2. The V gene's germline CDR1 is LNHDA and CDR2 SQIVND (reference sequence). This CDR3 region has 17 residues. Trimming took 4 bases from V and 0 from J; bases not matched to a gene: 4. The CDR3 nucleotides are TGTGCCAGTAGTAGACTAGCGGGGGAGAGCTCCTACAATGAGCAGTTCTTC. This codes for CASSRLAGESSYNEQFF.